These 27 T cell receptor beta chains were sequenced from one sample in a study of T-cell memory formation after mild COVID-19. TCRdb re-analysed the 5' RACE reads in MiXCR, keeping a single row per CDR3 protein. The table lists about 130,000 distinct CDR3 sequences, 16% of them singletons. Sequenced input: PBMCs or a T cell subset sorted from them (not recorded which). The receptors derive from an adult woman who had mild COVID-19 (a few samples of this study predate the infection). Cell type and time point are not known.

The rearrangement links TRBV20-1 to TRBJ2-3; D ambiguous. CDR1 and CDR2 (germline): DFQATT, SNEGSKA (reference sequence). V dropped 4 bases and J dropped 5 bases, with 4 bases sitting between them. The CDR3 runs 10 residues. CDR3 region: CSATLDTQYF. The CDR3 nucleotides are TGCAGTGCTACCCTAGATACGCAGTATTTT.

This clonotype was seen a few times. This sequence joins TRBV9 and TRBJ2-7; 9 nucleotides line up with TRBD1. The CDR3 sequence is 15 residues long. Germline V gene sequence: CDR1 SGDLS, CDR2 YYNGEE. V lost 3 bases and J lost 5; bases outside the gene matches: 9. The CDR3 DNA is TGTGCCAGCAGCGATGGGACAGGGAATTTCGACGAGCAGTACTTC. Residues: CASSDGTGNFDEQYF. Full variable domain (remainder filled in from reference TRBV9 and TRBJ2-7): DSGVTQTPKHLITATGQRVTLRCSPRSGDLSVYWYQQSLDQGLQFLIQYYNGEERAKGNILERFSAQQFPDLHSELNLSSLELGDSALYFCASSDGTGNFDEQYFGPGTRLTVT.

This chain connects TRBV10-3 to TRBJ1-1; the D is unclear. V was pared by 8 bases and J by 1 base, with 11 bases between. The CDR3 runs 13 residues. Germline V gene lookup returns CDR1 ENHRY and CDR2 SYGVKD. The CDR3 loop reads CAIGAGANTEAFF. The CDR3, as DNA: TGTGCCATCGGAGCCGGCGCGAACACTGAAGCTTTCTTT.

This clonotype was observed a few times. This chain links TRBV11-2 with TRBJ2-1; TRBD1 matches 12 bases. V shed 5 bases, J shed 8 bases, and the junction held 10 bases outside the gene matches. CDR3 size: 16 residues. The germline CDR1 and CDR2 sequences are SGHAT and FQNNGV. The CDR3 DNA is TGTGCCAGCAGCCCCCTTAGGGACAGGGGGCTACATGAGCAGTTCTTC. The encoded protein is CASSPLRDRGLHEQFF. The full variable domain, in which reference TRBV11-2 and TRBJ2-1 provide the parts outside the CDR3, is EAGVAQSPRYKIIEKRQSVAFWCNPISGHATLYWYQQILGQGPKLLIQFQNNGVVDDSQLPKDRFSAERLKGVDSTLKIQPAKLEDSAVYLCASSPLRDRGLHEQFFGPGTRLTVL.

The chain employs TRBV10-3 and TRBJ2-3; no firm D call. Trimming removed 5 bases at V and 2 bases at J, with 5 bases between. CDR1 and CDR2 from the germline V gene are ENHRY and SYGVKD. This CDR3 has 12 residues. CDR3 sequence: CAISPTTDTQYF. In DNA form, the CDR3 reads TGTGCCATCAGTCCTACCACAGATACGCAGTATTTT.

The rearrangement joins TRBV27 to TRBJ2-2, with TRBD1 matching over 8 bases. The CDR3 is made up of 13 amino acids. CDR1 and CDR2 from the germline V gene are MNHEY and SMNVEV (reference sequence). Germline trimming cut 5 bases from V and 7 bases from J; bases unmatched to any gene: 3. As DNA, the CDR3 is TGTGCCAGCAGTCCTACAGGGGGCGGGGAGCTGTTTTTT. Translated, it gives CASSPTGGGELFF.

The table lists this clonotype with a few counts. The V and J genes are TRBV12-3 or TRBV12-4 and TRBJ2-5; TRBD1 matches 10 bases. Losses at the gene ends were 6 bases for V and 2 bases for J; bases not matched to a gene: 3. The CDR3 consists of 14 residues. In DNA, the CDR3 is TGTGCCAGCAGACCGGGACAGGGGCAAGAGACCCAGTACTTC. Amino acids: CASRPGQGQETQYF.

This clonotype was detected ten times or more. The chain recombines TRBV7-7 with TRBJ2-1; D tentatively fits TRBD1 or TRBD2 (6 bases each). The germline CDR1 and CDR2 sequences are SSHAT and FNYEAQ (reference sequence). Trimming pared 4 bases from V and 6 bases from J, leaving 19 bases between. The CDR3 sequence is 16 residues long. The CDR3 sequence is CASSSGRTVEGNEQFF. In DNA, the CDR3 is TGTGCCAGCAGCTCAGGGAGGACAGTCGAGGGCAATGAGCAGTTCTTC. Drawing the rest from reference TRBV7-7 and TRBJ2-1, the complete variable domain is GAGVSQSPRYKVTKRGQDVTLRCDPISSHATLYWYQQALGQGPEFLTYFNYEAQPDKSGLPSDRFSAERPEGSISTLTIQRTEQRDSAMYRCASSSGRTVEGNEQFFGPGTRLTVL.

This clonotype was counted only a few times. The V call is TRBV5-1, the J call TRBJ2-3; D is unresolved. CDR3 size: 16 residues. Germline V lookup: CDR1 SGHRS, CDR2 YFSETQ. V was clipped by 4 bases and J by 0 bases, with 15 bases between them. CDR3 coding DNA: TGCGCCAGCAGCCTAGTCCCTAGACCTAGCACAGATACGCAGTATTTT. It yields the protein CASSLVPRPSTDTQYF. The complete variable domain, with remaining parts taken from reference TRBV5-1 and TRBJ2-3, reads KAGVTQTPRYLIKTRGQQVTLSCSPISGHRSVSWYQQTPGQGLQFLFEYFSETQRNKGNFPGRFSGRQFSNSRSEMNVSTLELGDSALYLCASSLVPRPSTDTQYFGPGTRLTVL.

V and J are TRBV29-1 and TRBJ2-7; 7 nucleotides agree with TRBD1. The CDR3 extends over 15 amino acids. Losses at the gene ends were 6 bases for V and 3 bases for J; bases not matched to a gene: 14. The germline V gene has CDR1 SQVTM and CDR2 ANQGSEA. The CDR3 region is CSVGAPQGVNYEQYF. CDR3 coding DNA: TGCAGCGTGGGGGCTCCGCAGGGGGTCAACTACGAGCAGTACTTC.

This clonotype has a handful of counts. The V and J genes are TRBV7-2 and TRBJ2-1; TRBD2 matches 12 bases. After removal of 5 bases from V and 9 bases from J, the junction contained 5 bases not matched to a gene. CDR1 is SGHTA, CDR2 FQGNSA, per germline. This CDR3 has 14 residues. This CDR3 reads CASSHGTSGSEQFF. The CDR3 DNA reads TGTGCCAGCAGCCACGGGACTAGCGGGTCTGAGCAGTTCTTC. Full variable domain (remainder filled in from reference TRBV7-2 and TRBJ2-1): GAGVSQSPSNKVTEKGKDVELRCDPISGHTALYWYRQSLGQGLEFLIYFQGNSAPDKSGLPSDRFSAERTGGSVSTLTIQRTQQEDSAVYLCASSHGTSGSEQFFGPGTRLTVL.

The V and J genes are TRBV5-4 and TRBJ2-1, with 8 bases identical to TRBD1. The CDR3 is made up of 17 amino acids. Trimming took 0 bases from V and 8 from J; bases not matched to a gene: 13. Germline V CDR1 and CDR2: SGHNT, YYREEE (reference sequence). The CDR3 DNA reads as TGTGCCAGCAGCTTGGCCGAAGGGTCAGGGGGCTTATATGAGCAGTTCTTC. Protein: CASSLAEGSGGLYEQFF. The variable domain in full, completed from reference TRBV5-4 and TRBJ2-1, reads ETGVTQSPTHLIKTRGQQVTLRCSSQSGHNTVSWYQQALGQGPQFIFQYYREEENGRGNFPPRFSGLQFPNYSSELNVNALELDDSALYLCASSLAEGSGGLYEQFFGPGTRLTVL.

The genes are TRBV12-3 or TRBV12-4 and TRBJ2-4; 13 bases are a match to TRBD2. The CDR3 spans 17 residues. J gave up 7 bases and V 5 bases, and 11 bases lay outside the gene matches. CDR3 region: CASSLGLAGASGNIQYF. CDR3 coding DNA: TGTGCCAGCAGTCTCGGACTAGCGGGAGCGAGTGGGAACATTCAGTACTTC.

This chain uses TRBV30 with TRBJ2-3, with D perhaps being TRBD1 or TRBD2 (5 bases each). Trimming pared 0 bases from V and 3 bases from J, leaving 13 bases between. CDR3 length equals 15 residues. Germline V gives CDR1 GTSNPN, CDR2 SVGIG (reference sequence). The CDR3 loop is CAWSVLSGTTDTQYF. The CDR3 nucleotides are TGTGCCTGGAGTGTACTAAGTGGGACGACAGATACGCAGTATTTT.

The chain is built from TRBV6-5 and TRBJ2-7; the match to TRBD1 covers 7 bases. Germline V CDR1 and CDR2: MNHEY, SVGAGI. The length of the CDR3 is 12 residues. The ends lost 2 bases at V and 7 bases at J; junction bases unmatched: 2. CDR3 nucleotides: TGTGCCAGCAGTTACGACAGGGAGGAGCAGTACTTC. Translation: CASSYDREEQYF.

This clonotype was seen a few times. This chain uses TRBV12-1 with TRBJ2-7; the tabulated D call, TRBD1, remains unverified against the DNA. TRBV12-1 is assigned pseudogene status. The CDR3 spans 15 residues. CDR3 residues: CASSCLGGRPYEQYF. As DNA, the CDR3 is TGTGCCAGCAGCTGCCTAGGGGGCCGACCCTACGAGCAGTACTTC.

In its sample, this clonotype was seen a few times. The chain couples TRBV24-1 to TRBJ1-5, with D unclear. Per germline, CDR1 KGHDR and CDR2 SFDVKD. This CDR3 spans 13 amino acids. Trimming removed 7 bases from V and 9 bases from J, with 15 bases in between. CDR3 residues: CATSSSRKGPQHF. The CDR3 DNA reads as TGTGCCACCAGCTCATCCAGAAAGGGGCCCCAGCATTTT.

Only a few counts were recorded for this clonotype. The rearrangement uses TRBV12-3 or TRBV12-4 and TRBJ1-5, with D hard to call. Trimming took off 6 bases at V and 10 bases at J, with 13 bases between the two ends. The CDR3 runs to 12 residues. The CDR3 DNA reads as TGTGCCAGCAGACCCCATCAAGGACCCCAGCATTTT. This sequence encodes CASRPHQGPQHF.

This clonotype was found many times. The genes are TRBV18 and TRBJ2-2; 10 bases map to TRBD2. The germline V gene encodes CDR1 KGHSH and CDR2 LQKENI. With 5 bases clipped from V and 5 bases from J, the junction kept 5 bases outside the gene matches. The CDR3 loop spans 15 amino acids. CDR3 sequence: CASSARTSGTGELFF. As DNA, the CDR3 is TGTGCCAGCTCAGCCCGGACTAGCGGTACCGGGGAGCTGTTTTTT.

There are a few counts of this clonotype. CDR3 in DNA: TGTGCCAGTAGTAGGGGATTGGCAGATACGCAGTATTTT. This gives the protein CASSRGLADTQYF. The chain couples TRBV19 to TRBJ2-3; D gene unclear. The germline CDR1 and CDR2 sequences are LNHDA and SQIVND (reference sequence). The CDR3 is made up of 13 amino acids. The ends were cut back, 4 bases at V and 4 bases at J, with 9 bases in the middle.

This clonotype was counted only a few times. V and J are TRBV7-3 and TRBJ2-3; weak D call: TRBD1 (5 bases). The CDR3 runs 15 residues. V was clipped by 1 base and J by 0 bases, with 8 bases between them. Germline assignment: CDR1 SGHTA and CDR2 FQGTGA. The chain's CDR3 is CASSLIQGSTDTQYF. Here the CDR3 DNA reads TGTGCCAGCAGCTTAATTCAGGGTAGCACAGATACGCAGTATTTT.

The chain carries TRBV24-1 and TRBJ2-3; D is unresolved. CDR1 KGHDR and CDR2 SFDVKD come from the germline V gene. The CDR3 covers 13 residues. V shed 4 bases and J shed 2 bases, with 6 bases lying between them. In DNA form, the CDR3 reads TGTGCCACCAGTGAGGAAAACACAGATACGCAGTATTTT. Translated, it gives CATSEENTDTQYF.

In its sample, this clonotype was seen a few times. The chain joins TRBV3-1 to TRBJ2-7, with 11 bases that match TRBD2. With V trimmed by 5 bases and J by 2 bases, 5 bases remained unmatched. In germline, CDR1 is LGHDT, CDR2 YNNKEL (reference sequence). The CDR3 extends over 15 amino acids. In nucleotides, the CDR3 is TGTGCCAGCAGCACATCGACTAGCGGGGCCTACGAGCAGTACTTC. It translates to CASSTSTSGAYEQYF.

This chain uses TRBV7-2 with TRBJ1-3; no definite D call. Germline V lookup: CDR1 SGHTA, CDR2 FQGNSA. Trimming cost V 6 bases and J 4 bases, with 4 bases left between them. The CDR3 contains 11 residues. The CDR3 sequence is CASSEGNTIYF. The CDR3 nucleotides read TGTGCCAGCAGTGAAGGAAACACCATATATTTT.

The rearrangement links TRBV16 to TRBJ1-1, with no clear D. The germline V gene has CDR1 KGHSY and CDR2 FQNENV. The CDR3 is 12 residues long. V gave up 0 bases and J gave up 8 bases, with 7 bases separating them. The chain's CDR3 is CASSQSIREAFF. The CDR3 nucleotides are TGTGCCAGCAGCCAATCCATCCGCGAAGCTTTCTTT.

The chain combines TRBV6-2 or TRBV6-3 with TRBJ2-5; D is unresolved. The CDR3 is 15 residues long. Trimming took 2 bases from V and 4 from J, leaving 14 bases between them. Germline CDR1 is MNHEY and CDR2 is SVGEGT. CDR3 loop: CASSYVGLEGETQYF. CDR3 sequence (DNA): TGTGCCAGCAGTTACGTAGGTCTCGAAGGAGAGACCCAGTACTTC.

The V and J genes are TRBV7-3 and TRBJ2-3; the match to TRBD2 covers 7 bases. Germline CDR1 reads SGHTA; CDR2 reads FQGTGA. CDR3 size: 15 residues. V lost 1 base, J lost 2 bases, and 3 bases stayed unmatched. CDR3 DNA sequence: TGTGCCAGCAGCTTAAAAGCGGGGCCCACAGATACGCAGTATTTT. Protein product: CASSLKAGPTDTQYF.